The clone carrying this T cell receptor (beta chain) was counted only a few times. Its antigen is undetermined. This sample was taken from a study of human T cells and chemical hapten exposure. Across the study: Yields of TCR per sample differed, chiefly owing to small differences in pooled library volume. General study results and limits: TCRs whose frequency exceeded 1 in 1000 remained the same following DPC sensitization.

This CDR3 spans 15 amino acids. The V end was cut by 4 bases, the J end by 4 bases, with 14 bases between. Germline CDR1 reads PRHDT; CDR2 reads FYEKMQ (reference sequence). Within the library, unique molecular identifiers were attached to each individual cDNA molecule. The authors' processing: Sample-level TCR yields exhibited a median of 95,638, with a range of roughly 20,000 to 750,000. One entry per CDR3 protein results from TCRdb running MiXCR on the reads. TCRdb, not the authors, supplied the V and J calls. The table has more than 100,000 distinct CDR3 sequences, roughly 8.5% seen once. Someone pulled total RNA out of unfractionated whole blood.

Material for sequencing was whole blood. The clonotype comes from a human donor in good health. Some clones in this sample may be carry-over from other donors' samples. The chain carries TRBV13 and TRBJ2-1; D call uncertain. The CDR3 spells CASSSQSIPYNEQFF. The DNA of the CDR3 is TGTGCCAGCAGCTCCCAATCCATTCCGTACAATGAGCAGTTCTTC.